A selection of T cell receptor beta chains follows, all from one sample in a study of blood T cell repertoires in COVID-19. Profiling relied on immunoSEQ multiplex PCR, and the TCRdb table lists in-frame clones only, not all of them. The top ten hold roughly 0.6% of the sample, which has about 150,000 clones, around 85% seen once. The sequenced sample consisted of peripheral blood. These receptors were obtained from a man aged 55 to 70 with COVID-19, enrolled during active disease. Each CDR3 is given with its conserved first and last residue. The order of the fields is V gene, CDR3 protein.

V: TRBV27
CDR3: CASSLGQGVKSQPQHF

V: TRBV28
CDR3: CASSLYSPNTGELFF

V: TRBV3-1/TRBV3-2
CDR3: CASSLRQVRTEAFF

V: TRBV7-2
CDR3: CASSFLFTGYEQYF

V: TRBV6-2/TRBV6-3
CDR3: CASSFLSGVTDTQYF

V: TRBV5-1
CDR3: CASSSSGTGARQDF

V: TRBV7-9
CDR3: CASSLGAGTSGINEQFF

V: TRBV7-2
CDR3: CASSQARNNSPLHF

V: TRBV19
CDR3: CASSDTGQPPEKLFF

V: TRBV19
CDR3: CASSIGGGQGNYGYTF

V: TRBV28
CDR3: CASRHRQGDEKLFF

V: TRBV24-1
CDR3: CATSDSTRVDYGYTF

V: TRBV2
CDR3: CASSGGLQETQYF

V: TRBV7-9
CDR3: CASSSLQGAKNEQYF

V: TRBV24-1
CDR3: CATNPGQGIGEQFF

V: TRBV11-2
CDR3: CASSLVAGFGNTIYF

V: TRBV7-9
CDR3: CASSPGQGIDTQYF

V: TRBV19
CDR3: CASSIEGGTGYTGELFF

V: TRBV28
CDR3: CASSPTGTGEGTEAFF

V: TRBV28
CDR3: CASSLFAGGYNEQFF

V: TRBV28
CDR3: CASSAGTVNTEAFF

V: TRBV5-4
CDR3: CASSLSPSGYEQYF

V: TRBV11-2
CDR3: CASSYGQGGTEAFF

V: TRBV28
CDR3: CASSPVAISYEQYF

V: TRBV7-3
CDR3: CASSLTAGGPTDTQYF

V: TRBV6-5
CDR3: CASSYRARANYGYTF

V: TRBV19
CDR3: CASSISASGRGTNTEAFF

V: TRBV18
CDR3: CASSPGLRSHNEQFF

V: TRBV5-4
CDR3: CASSYSGSYNEQFF

V: TRBV7-2
CDR3: CASSSRTGTGNQPQHF

V: TRBV24-1
CDR3: CATSAWASGSYNEQFF

V: TRBV6-6
CDR3: CASREGAGNTIYF

V: TRBV27
CDR3: CASRATGGGQPQHF

V: TRBV18
CDR3: CASSPLDRSSTLFLHF

V: TRBV5-6
CDR3: CASSVDGQGNQPQHF

V: TRBV19
CDR3: CASSIGGVYTGELFF

V: TRBV6-6
CDR3: CASSGTAGNTIYF

V: TRBV6-2/TRBV6-3
CDR3: CASSWTSGLTDTQYF

V: TRBV29-1
CDR3: CSVDGSQNYGYTF

V: TRBV5-5
CDR3: CASSSTGSYGYTF

V: TRBV6-5
CDR3: CASSRGTGRTANEYF

V: TRBV7-8
CDR3: CATRPSSGSGELFF

V: TRBV11-3
CDR3: CASSLRGKSSYEQYF

V: TRBV7-8
CDR3: CASSKRTGETEAFF

V: TRBV6-6
CDR3: CASVEGPGELFF

V: TRBV7-2
CDR3: CASRIGGLYNEQFF

V: TRBV19
CDR3: CASSNRAVNTEAFF

V: TRBV7-6
CDR3: CASSLAVAGASYNEQFF